What follows are 17 T cell receptor beta chains derived from one specimen sequenced in a study of cytomegalovirus exposure and HLA in healthy donors. The PCR made use of 60 Vbeta and 13 Jbeta primers. The method was immunoSEQ multiplex PCR; TCRdb's version includes in-frame clones alone and lacks a portion of them. This table holds some 200,000 clones, roughly 78% found once. Sequenced input: PBMCs. The origin of the receptors is a girl aged 10 to 17 in good health and CMV-seropositive.

Only a few counts were recorded for this clone. V and J are TRBV25-1 and TRBJ2-7, with D possibly being TRBD2 (7 bases). V was cut by 5 bases and J by 0 bases, with 23 bases left in between. The V gene's germline CDR1 is MGHDK and CDR2 SYGVNS. CDR3 length: 18 residues. CDR3 protein: CASSLGGAGAYLSYEQYF. For the CDR3, the DNA is TGTGCCAGCAGTTTGGGGGGGGCCGGGGCCTACCTCTCCTACGAGCAGTACTTC.

The rearrangement uses TRBV6-1 and TRBJ2-2; 12 bases fit TRBD2. Germline CDR1 is MNHNS and CDR2 is SASEGT. Trimming removed 3 bases from V and 4 bases from J; junction bases left unmatched: 6. CDR3 length equals 17 residues. The CDR3 sequence: CASSDASGGVGTGELFF. Here the CDR3 DNA reads TGTGCCAGCAGTGACGCTAGCGGGGGGGTTGGCACCGGGGAGCTGTTTTTT.

With respect to this clone: The same CDR3 is also encoded by other DNA sequences in this sample. The chain employs TRBV7-9 and TRBJ2-2, with TRBD2 matching 9 bases. After removal of 4 bases from V and 2 bases from J, the junction contained 8 bases not matched to a gene. This CDR3 has 17 amino acids. The germline V gene encodes CDR1 SEHNR and CDR2 FQNEAQ (reference sequence). The CDR3 reads CASSWGLGLANTGELFF. The CDR3 DNA sequence: TGTGCCAGCAGCTGGGGGCTGGGACTAGCCAACACCGGGGAGCTGTTTTTT.

This clone is a singleton in its sample. The J gene is TRBJ1-6, the V gene TRBV7-2, with D possibly matching TRBD1 (5 bases). The CDR3 spans 15 residues. V lost 4 bases and J lost 7, with 14 bases in between. The germline V gene has CDR1 SGHTA and CDR2 FQGNSA. For the CDR3, the DNA is TGTGCCAGCAGCTGGGCATGGGCAGGGAATTCACCCCTCCACTTT. It codes for CASSWAWAGNSPLHF.

V usage is TRBV7-9 and J usage is TRBJ2-3, with 7 bases fitting TRBD2. CDR3 length: 17 amino acids. V was clipped by 5 bases and J by 0 bases; unmatched bases: 11. Germline assignment: CDR1 SEHNR and CDR2 FQNEAQ (reference sequence). In DNA, the CDR3 is TGTGCCAGCAGCCCCGTTATGCAAGCGGGGAGCACAGATACGCAGTATTTT. Residues: CASSPVMQAGSTDTQYF.

For the CDR3, the DNA is TGCGCCAGCAGCCAAGATCCGGGTGCCAAAAACATTCAGTACTTC. It codes for CASSQDPGAKNIQYF. The chain links TRBV4-3 to TRBJ2-4; D remains unclear. V shed 0 bases and J shed 1 base, with 7 bases lying between them. The CDR3 totals 15 residues. Germline V CDR1 and CDR2: LGHNA, YSLEER.

The chain combines TRBV7-2 with TRBJ1-2; 8 nucleotides align to TRBD1. The ends lost 1 base at V and 4 bases at J; junction bases unmatched: 5. CDR3 length: 15 amino acids. Germline loops: CDR1 SGHTA, CDR2 FQGNSA. In nucleotides, the CDR3 is TGTGCCAGCAGCTTAGGAGGACAGGGCTCCTATGGCTACACCTTC. Translation gives CASSLGGQGSYGYTF. Full variable domain (remainder filled in from reference TRBV7-2 and TRBJ1-2): GAGVSQSPSNKVTEKGKDVELRCDPISGHTALYWYRQSLGQGLEFLIYFQGNSAPDKSGLPSDRFSAERTGGSVSTLTIQRTQQEDSAVYLCASSLGGQGSYGYTFGSGTRLTVV.

The V call is TRBV18, the J call TRBJ1-2; 10 positions match TRBD1. The germline V gene has CDR1 KGHSH and CDR2 LQKENI. V trimming: 3 bases; J trimming: 6 bases; junction bases outside the gene matches: 4. The CDR3 is made up of 14 amino acids. CDR3 residues: CASSPGQGMDGYTF. CDR3 DNA: TGTGCCAGCTCACCGGGACAGGGGATGGATGGCTACACCTTC.

The CDR3 DNA follows: TGTGCCAGCAGCACAGAAGGAAAACTGTTTTTT. Protein product: CASSTEGKLFF. J is TRBJ1-4 and V is TRBV6-9; unclear D gene. The CDR3 runs to 11 residues. V gave up 6 bases and J gave up 10 bases, with 9 bases separating them. CDR1 and CDR2 from the germline V gene are MNHGY and SVAAGI.

This clone appeared a single time. The chain is built from TRBV2 and TRBJ2-7, with D unclear. The V gene lost 7 bases and the J gene lost 2 bases, with 9 bases spanning the gap. Germline V gene lookup returns CDR1 SNHLY and CDR2 FYNNEI. This CDR3 has 12 residues. The CDR3 sequence: CASTYLTYEQYF. The CDR3 nucleotides are TGTGCCAGCACCTACCTCACCTACGAGCAGTACTTC. The full variable domain, completed using reference TRBV2 and TRBJ2-7, is EPEVTQTPSHQVTQMGQEVILRCVPISNHLYFYWYRQILGQKVEFLVSFYNNEISEKSEIFDDQFSVERPDGSNFTLKIRSTKLEDSAMYFCASTYLTYEQYFGPGTRLTVT.

This chain links TRBV4-3 with TRBJ1-2; D is unclear. V was shortened by 0 bases and J by 1 base, with 12 bases between the two germline ends. CDR1 and CDR2 from the germline V gene are LGHNA and YSLEER. The CDR3 totals 16 residues. The DNA of the CDR3 is TGCGCCAGCAGCCAAGATAACAGCGGGTATAACTATGGCTACACCTTC. Translating gives CASSQDNSGYNYGYTF.

This clone occurred a few times. V gene TRBV6-1 combines with J gene TRBJ1-2; 7 bases fit TRBD1. J lost 0 bases, V lost 8 bases, and 9 bases had no gene match. The CDR3 sequence is 15 residues long. In germline, CDR1 is MNHNS, CDR2 SASEGT. The CDR3 region has the DNA TGTGCCAGCCGCGGACAGGTTGATACTAACTATGGCTACACCTTC. Translated: CASRGQVDTNYGYTF.

The chain carries TRBV2 and TRBJ2-7; 9 positions match TRBD1. This CDR3 is 15 amino acids long. Germline-derived CDR1 and CDR2 are SNHLY and FYNNEI. J lost 3 bases, V lost 2 bases, and 5 bases had no gene match. For the CDR3, the DNA is TGTGCCAGCAGTGAAAATTGGGGACAGGGCTACGAGCAGTACTTC. It encodes CASSENWGQGYEQYF.

The chain carries TRBV4-1 and TRBJ2-1, with D possibly TRBD2 on 5 matching bases. Trimming removed 0 bases from V and 0 bases from J, with 12 bases in between. This CDR3 is 17 amino acids long. Per the germline V gene, CDR1 is MGHRA and CDR2 is YSYEKL. CDR3 in amino acids: CASSQDFGISSYNEQFF. CDR3 DNA: TGCGCCAGCAGCCAAGATTTCGGGATCAGCTCCTACAATGAGCAGTTCTTC.

The chain uses TRBV5-1 and TRBJ1-6; 9 bases are a match to TRBD1. Germline values: CDR1 SGHRS, CDR2 YFSETQ. This CDR3 is built from 15 residues. J gave up 8 bases and V 0 bases, and 3 bases lay outside the gene matches. This CDR3 reads CASSLDRTGDSPLHF. CDR3 nucleotide sequence: TGCGCCAGCAGCTTGGATAGGACAGGGGATTCACCCCTCCACTTT.

The V call is TRBV5-8, the J call TRBJ2-1; 8 positions match TRBD2. This CDR3 is 16 amino acids long. In germline, CDR1 is SGHTS, CDR2 YDEGEE. V was clipped by 0 bases and J by 3 bases; unmatched bases: 5. DNA for the CDR3: TGTGCCAGCAGCTTGGGGGCGGGGGGTCTCTACAATGAGCAGTTCTTC. Translated, it gives CASSLGAGGLYNEQFF. Full variable domain (missing parts from reference TRBV5-8 and TRBJ2-1): EAGVTQSPTHLIKTRGQQATLRCSPISGHTSVYWYQQALGLGLQFLLWYDEGEERNRGNFPPRFSGRQFPNYSSELNVNALELEDSALYLCASSLGAGGLYNEQFFGPGTRLTVL.

The chain combines TRBV5-6 with TRBJ1-4; possible D gene TRBD1, 6 bases. Trimming took 2 bases from V and 8 from J, leaving 13 bases between them. The CDR3 contains 14 residues. Germline assignment: CDR1 SGHDT and CDR2 YYEEEE. The CDR3 DNA sequence: TGTGCCAGCAGCTTAGAACAGGGATACGAAAAACTGTTTTTT. It specifies CASSLEQGYEKLFF. Complete variable domain (other parts from reference TRBV5-6 and TRBJ1-4): DAGVTQSPTHLIKTRGQQVTLRCSPKSGHDTVSWYQQALGQGPQFIFQYYEEEERQRGNFPDRFSGHQFPNYSSELNVNALLLGDSALYLCASSLEQGYEKLFFGSGTQLSVL.